This entry describes one T cell receptor beta chain. In this sample, this clonotype turned up a few times. The antigen it binds to is not known. Base quality data are lacking; no much larger clone is found one base away. The V end gives up 1 base and the J end 8 bases, leaving 8 bases in the junction not matched to a gene. The CDR3 holds 15 amino acids from the cysteine to the phenylalanine. Kept here is only the CDR3 DNA, which spans 45 bases and is read in frame from base 1. The data are from a study of vaccination and CD4 T cells after COVID-19 (dated 2022 in TCRdb). The study in broad terms: SARS-CoV-2 positivity had been established in the convalescent patients by nasal swab PCR, and mild disease was recorded in eight to ten of these patients and severe disease in one. The convalescent cohort comprised six males and four females, including two Hispanic individuals, seven Caucasians, two Asians and one multiracial person. Participants got two doses of the Pfizer-BioNTech BNT162b2 vaccine (n=8) or two doses of the Moderna mRNA-1273 vaccine (n=2). Post-COVID blood samples from convalescent patients were collected a median of roughly 100 days after diagnosis, with a range of roughly 35 to 180 days. Post-vaccine blood samples were collected a median of approximately 77 days after the second vaccine dose, ranging from about 13 to 250 days. Overlapping spike peptide pools from SARS-CoV-2 and from the common cold coronaviruses HCoV-NL63, HCoV-OC43 and HCoV-229E were used as culture stimuli. As controls, cultures received a CEFX viral epitope pool (the positive control), an HIV-1 Nef peptide pool (the negative control), or no peptide at all. In around 9 COVID-19 convalescent patients and 4 infection-naive healthy vaccine recipients, researchers compared the spike-specific CD4+ TCR repertoire from before mRNA vaccination with the repertoire from after.

The investigation overall reported the following: The median count of SARS-CoV-2-reactive clonotypes went up from approximately 22 after infection to around 38 after vaccination, although the change was not significant. The study included relatively few convalescent patients and did not analyze early timepoints after natural infection. In convalescent patients, a median around 90% of post-vaccine SARS-CoV-2-reactive clones were detected only after vaccination, and vaccine-specific priming was suggested by this finding. Of the vaccine-specific clones found in convalescent patients, nearly all (304 of 307) were mono-reactive for SARS-CoV-2 spike instead of being cross-reactive with common cold coronaviruses.

Receptor amplification or capture employed PCR. At the Johns Hopkins FTIC core, DNA from the cultured CD4+ T cells underwent TCR sequencing with the Oncomine TCR Beta short-read assay. Genomic DNA was extracted from the cultured CD4+ T cells with the QIAamp micro DNA kit. Oncomine TCR Beta libraries from cultured CD4+ T cells were pooled using unique dual indexes and sequenced on an Illumina iSeq 100. The authors' pipeline ran thus. Non-productive sequences were filtered out, and CDR3s that did not start with C, did not end with F or W, or were shorter than 7 amino acids were discarded. Antigen-specific clonotypes were identified with the MANAFEST web application by comparing peptide-stimulated wells with reference and other culture wells. An FDR below 0.05, an odds ratio above 5, and a productive frequency above 0.1% in at least two of three replicate wells were required for clones to be considered positive. Clonotypes that were significantly expanded in both SARS-CoV-2 spike wells and at least one common cold coronavirus spike condition were defined as cross-reactive. Similarity between CDR3 sequences was evaluated in R version 3.6.1 using Levenshtein distances (stringdist) and unrooted phylogenetic trees (ape). TCRdb handled the public reads itself, with Q25 trimming in fastp and clone calling in MiXCR, and kept productive beta chains. Rows matching on CDR3 protein sequence are summarized as one entry with the most common DNA and genes. The V and J calls shown here were made by TCRdb, not taken from the authors' results. The sample table lists over 15,000 distinct CDR3 sequences, roughly 30% of them with a count of one. The ten biggest clones cover 15% to 18% of the sample.

The label giving this sample's treatment or condition can be read as: approximately nine-day PBMC culture with coronavirus spike peptide pools or control peptides (ViraFEST assay). To expand antigen-specific T cells with peptide pools and then pick out the expanded clonotypes through TCR sequencing, the study relied on the ViraFEST assay. The convalescent patients' positive SARS-CoV-2 PCR tests fell between March and December 2020, which was before the Alpha, Beta and Delta variants emerged in the United States. Over 1.5 million PBMCs per well were cultured in IMDM with roughly 5% human AB serum and 7.5 to 10 IU/ml IL-2, plus 10 ug/ml peptide pools. On days 3 and 7, half of the culture medium was replaced with fresh IL-2-containing medium. After 10 days of culture, CD4+ T cells were isolated by negative selection using the EasySep CD4+ T cell isolation kit. Ficoll-Paque Plus gradient centrifugation was used to isolate PBMCs from whole blood, and the isolated PBMCs were then either used fresh or cryopreserved at -140C. Each culture condition was generally run in triplicate wells.

This clonotype was obtained from a human donor with COVID-19. Material for sequencing was cultured CD4+ T cells from blood. The sequence is built from TRBV12-3 or TRBV12-4 and TRBJ2-4, and TRBD2 matches 7 of the central bases. The sequenced DNA is TGTGCCAGCAGTTTAGTTGGGGAGGGTTGGGACATTCAGTACTTC. This yields the protein CASSLVGEGWDIQYF.